What follows are 29 T cell receptor beta chains derived from one specimen sequenced in a study of blood T cell repertoires in COVID-19. This table comes from immunoSEQ multiplex PCR, and its TCRdb copy is limited to in-frame clones, with some not included. The data hold about 180,000 clones, with 70% to 80% observed a single time. What was sequenced was PBMCs or T cells enriched from blood (not recorded which). These receptors all stem from a woman aged 50 to 60 who had recovered from COVID-19.

V and J are TRBV3-1 (or the pseudogene TRBV3-2) and TRBJ2-6, with a weak D call TRBD2 (6 bases). The CDR3 sequence is 16 residues long. Trimming took off 1 base at V and 7 bases at J, with 14 bases between the two ends. Per germline, CDR1 LGHDT and CDR2 YNNKEL (reference sequence). The DNA of the CDR3 is TGTGCCAGCAGCCAAGCGGGTGCGGGGAGCGCCAACGTCCTGACTTTC. It translates to CASSQAGAGSANVLTF.

This clone appeared a few times. The chain carries TRBV5-6 and TRBJ2-7; 7 bases are a match to TRBD2. With V trimmed by 2 bases and J by 3 bases, 8 bases remained unmatched. Germline assignment: CDR1 SGHDT and CDR2 YYEEEE. CDR3 length: 15 residues. This CDR3 is CASSLFGGRVYEQYF. CDR3 DNA sequence: TGTGCCAGCAGCTTATTTGGCGGGAGAGTCTACGAGCAGTACTTC.

Here the CDR3 reads CASSFYSSYNEQFF. The DNA of the CDR3 is TGTGCCAGCAGTTTTTATAGCTCCTACAATGAGCAGTTCTTC. The chain combines TRBV27 with TRBJ2-1; the D is unclear. The CDR3 has 14 residues. Germline V gene data show CDR1 as MNHEY and CDR2 as SMNVEV (reference sequence). Trimming left V 3 bases short and J 0 bases short, with 6 bases between.

The J gene is TRBJ2-1, the V gene TRBV28; D is possibly TRBD1 (5 bases). The germline V gene has CDR1 MDHEN and CDR2 SYDVKM. The V gene lost 3 bases and the J gene lost 9 bases, with 12 bases spanning the gap. CDR3 length equals 13 residues. This CDR3 reads CASSLEYRGEQFF. CDR3 bases: TGTGCCAGCAGTTTGGAGTATAGGGGTGAGCAGTTCTTC.

The chain is built from TRBV5-1 and TRBJ2-7, with 12 bases lining up with TRBD1. The germline gives CDR1 SGHRS, CDR2 YFSETQ. The CDR3 length is 15 residues. Trimming took 5 bases from V and 7 from J; bases not matched to a gene: 10. CDR3 sequence reads: CASRQPGQGAREQYF. The CDR3 DNA sequence: TGCGCCAGCAGGCAACCGGGACAGGGGGCGCGGGAGCAGTACTTC.

J is TRBJ2-1 and V is TRBV18, with 16 bases matching TRBD2. After removal of 0 bases from V and 15 bases from J, the junction contained 5 bases not matched to a gene. The germline CDR1 and CDR2 sequences are KGHSH and LQKENI. The CDR3 runs to 15 residues. Here the CDR3 DNA reads TGTGCCAGCTCACCACCTGGGACTAGCGGGAGGGCCGTGTTCTTC. Protein sequence: CASSPPGTSGRAVFF. Based on the CDR3 plus reference TRBV18 and TRBJ2-1, the full variable domain is NAGVMQNPRHLVRRRGQEARLRCSPMKGHSHVYWYRQLPEEGLKFMVYLQKENIIDESGMPKERFSAEFPKEGPSILRIQQVVRGDSAAYFCASSPPGTSGRAVFFGPGTRLTVL.

The chain joins TRBV5-1 to TRBJ2-7, with TRBD1 as a possible D gene (8 bases). Germline V gives CDR1 SGHRS, CDR2 YFSETQ. Deletions cut 4 bases from V and 5 bases from J, with 19 bases between. The CDR3 has 15 residues. The CDR3 region is CASSIRQGRGNEQYF. The CDR3 DNA sequence: TGCGCCAGCAGCATTCGACAGGGGCGGGGGAACGAGCAGTACTTC.

The chain uses TRBV27 and TRBJ2-1; 7 bases align to TRBD1. The germline gives CDR1 MNHEY, CDR2 SMNVEV (reference sequence). This CDR3 is built from 14 residues. The V gene end was trimmed by 3 bases and the J gene end by 5 bases; junction bases not matched to a gene: 4. CDR3 sequence reads: CASSLNRGNNEQFF. The CDR3 bases are TGTGCCAGCAGTTTGAACAGGGGAAACAATGAGCAGTTCTTC.

The table lists this clone with a count of one. This sequence joins TRBV5-1 and TRBJ2-1; D is possibly TRBD2 (5 bases). Germline CDR1 reads SGHRS; CDR2 reads YFSETQ. The V end lost 0 bases, the J end lost 8 bases, and 9 bases lay between the germline ends. The CDR3 runs to 13 residues. The CDR3 coding sequence is TGCGCCAGCAGCTTGGCGGGTAGCGATGAGCAGTTCTTC. This translates into CASSLAGSDEQFF.

The chain recombines TRBV5-6 with TRBJ2-7, with a tentative D call TRBD1 (8 bases). Trimming stripped 4 bases from V and 6 bases from J, with 20 bases between. The CDR3 runs 15 residues. Germline CDR1 SGHDT, CDR2 YYEEEE. CDR3 coding DNA: TGTGCCAGCAGCCCGGGGGGACAGGCTTACTCCGAGCAGTACTTC. Amino acids: CASSPGGQAYSEQYF.

The rearrangement joins TRBV14 to TRBJ2-1, with 13 bases identical to TRBD2. Germline V gene lookup returns CDR1 SGHDN and CDR2 FVKESK. CDR3 size: 17 residues. The trim removed 4 bases at V and 8 bases at J, leaving 11 bases unmatched. CDR3 in DNA: TGTGCCAGCAGCCCGTTCCGAGGACTAGCGGGAGAGGATGAGCAGTTCTTC. It is translated as CASSPFRGLAGEDEQFF.

The chain combines TRBV7-2 with TRBJ1-2; 9 bases agree with TRBD1. The germline V gene encodes CDR1 SGHTA and CDR2 FQGNSA. CDR3 size: 15 residues. With V trimmed by 5 bases and J by 2 bases, 6 bases remained unmatched. CDR3 protein: CASSPLGQGNYGYTF. As DNA, the CDR3 is TGTGCCAGCAGCCCCCTAGGACAGGGGAACTATGGCTACACCTTC.

The chain joins TRBV5-8 to TRBJ2-7; 8 bases map to TRBD1. The germline CDR1 and CDR2 sequences are SGHTS and YDEGEE. The CDR3 sequence is 14 residues long. J was trimmed by 2 bases and V by 6 bases; bases with no gene match: 7. The CDR3, as DNA: TGTGCCAGCACAAGGGCCAGGGGGCCCTACGAGCAGTACTTC. It translates to CASTRARGPYEQYF.

This clone has just one count. The chain employs TRBV10-3 and TRBJ1-4, with D possibly TRBD1 on 6 matching bases. V was cut by 8 bases and J by 5 bases, with 6 bases left in between. Germline CDR1 is ENHRY and CDR2 is SYGVKD. The CDR3 has 11 amino acids. The chain's CDR3 is CAIGTNEKLFF. The CDR3, as DNA: TGTGCCATCGGGACAAATGAAAAACTGTTTTTT.

The V call is TRBV19, the J call TRBJ2-3; a possible D gene is TRBD1 (5 bases). Per the germline V gene, CDR1 is LNHDA and CDR2 is SQIVND (reference sequence). V shed 6 bases and J shed 0 bases, with 10 bases lying between them. The CDR3 covers 14 residues. CDR3 sequence (DNA): TGTGCCAGTAGAAGGGGATCCAGCACAGATACGCAGTATTTT. It specifies CASRRGSSTDTQYF.

This sequence joins TRBV9 and TRBJ2-3; 11 nucleotides agree with TRBD2. The V gene end was trimmed by 3 bases and the J gene end by 5 bases; junction bases not matched to a gene: 2. Looked up from germline, CDR1 is SGDLS and CDR2 is YYNGEE. The CDR3 has 14 amino acids. CDR3 protein: CASSGTSGRDTQYF. CDR3 DNA: TGTGCCAGCAGCGGTACTAGCGGGAGAGATACGCAGTATTTT.

This chain links TRBV5-1 with TRBJ1-6; D is unresolved. V was trimmed by 1 base and J by 8 bases, leaving 13 bases between them. This CDR3 comprises 15 residues. The germline V gene has CDR1 SGHRS and CDR2 YFSETQ. Here the CDR3 reads CASSLNPDLDSPLHF. CDR3 nucleotide sequence: TGCGCCAGCAGCTTGAACCCAGACCTAGATTCACCCCTCCACTTT.

This chain uses TRBV29-1 with TRBJ1-5; D not certain. Looked up from germline, CDR1 is SQVTM and CDR2 is ANQGSEA. The CDR3 contains 13 residues. Trimming left V 6 bases short and J 3 bases short, with 12 bases between. CDR3 residues: CSVLGLPNQPQHF. CDR3 DNA sequence: TGCAGCGTCTTGGGCCTGCCCAATCAGCCCCAGCATTTT.

V usage is TRBV5-1 and J usage is TRBJ2-5, with 8 bases identical to TRBD1. The CDR3 loop spans 15 amino acids. From germline, CDR1 is SGHRS and CDR2 YFSETQ. After removal of 6 bases from V and 1 base from J, the junction contained 8 bases not matched to a gene. This CDR3 is CASTLAGTGQETQYF. The CDR3 DNA sequence: TGCGCCAGCACCCTTGCCGGGACAGGCCAAGAGACCCAGTACTTC.

This clone was recorded many times. The rearrangement joins TRBV4-2 to TRBJ2-1, with a possible D match to TRBD2 (6 bases). In germline, CDR1 is LGHNA, CDR2 YNFKEQ. Trimming shortened V by 1 base and J by 6 bases, and 13 bases separated the two germline ends. CDR3 length equals 15 residues. CDR3 sequence (DNA): TGTGCCAGCAGCCAAGGTGATGGACTAATCAATGAGCAGTTCTTC. Amino acids: CASSQGDGLINEQFF.

This clone was observed once. The chain is built from TRBV4-3 and TRBJ1-1; D may be TRBD1 (5 bases). V gave up 3 bases and J gave up 8 bases, with 16 bases separating them. The length of the CDR3 is 14 residues. Germline V gene sequence: CDR1 LGHNA, CDR2 YSLEER. Here the CDR3 DNA reads TGCGCCAGCAGCCAGGAGGGGCGGCTCAGGGAAGCTTTCTTT. The encoded protein is CASSQEGRLREAFF.

The chain employs TRBV28 and TRBJ1-3; maybe TRBD1 (6 bases). Trimming pared 6 bases from V and 0 bases from J, leaving 9 bases between. The germline CDR1 and CDR2 sequences are MDHEN and SYDVKM. The CDR3 is 14 amino acids. CDR3 amino acids: CASRTGYSGNTIYF. Here the CDR3 DNA reads TGTGCCAGCAGAACAGGGTACTCTGGAAACACCATATATTTT.

This chain links TRBV24-1 with TRBJ2-1, with 7 bases identical to TRBD1. This CDR3 spans 11 amino acids. V shed 9 bases, J shed 8 bases, and the junction held 3 bases outside the gene matches. The V gene's germline CDR1 is KGHDR and CDR2 SFDVKD. The CDR3 nucleotides are TGTGCCACCTCAGGGGGTTATGAGCAGTTCTTC. Residues: CATSGGYEQFF.

The chain is built from TRBV7-3 and TRBJ2-6; possibly TRBD1 for D (5 bases). The CDR3 is made up of 14 amino acids. Germline V CDR1 and CDR2: SGHTA, FQGTGA. V lost 6 bases to trimming and J lost 1 base, with 7 bases between them. CDR3: CASSPGSGANVLTF. Here the CDR3 DNA reads TGTGCCAGCAGTCCAGGGTCTGGGGCCAACGTCCTGACTTTC.

The chain combines TRBV5-5 with TRBJ2-7, with 9 bases fitting TRBD1. This CDR3 contains 15 residues. Germline values: CDR1 SGHKS, CDR2 YYEKEE (reference sequence). The J segment lost 5 bases and the V segment lost 4 bases, leaving 10 bases of the junction unmatched. CDR3 amino acids: CASSTLTTGGNEQYF. CDR3 sequence (DNA): TGTGCCAGCAGCACACTTACCACAGGGGGCAACGAGCAGTACTTC. Combining the CDR3 with reference TRBV5-5 and TRBJ2-7 gives the whole variable domain DAGVTQSPTHLIKTRGQQVTLRCSPISGHKSVSWYQQVLGQGPQFIFQYYEKEERGRGNFPDRFSARQFPNYSSELNVNALLLGDSALYLCASSTLTTGGNEQYFGPGTRLTVT.

The chain recombines TRBV9 with TRBJ1-3; a weak D match, TRBD1 (6 bases). The germline V gene encodes CDR1 SGDLS and CDR2 YYNGEE. V lost 0 bases to trimming and J lost 0 bases, with 7 bases between them. The CDR3 is 15 amino acids. The DNA for the CDR3 is TGTGCCAGCAGCGTAGAAGGGGGCTCTGGAAACACCATATATTTT. Residues: CASSVEGGSGNTIYF.

The gene calls are TRBV28 and TRBJ2-2; weak D call: TRBD1 (5 bases). V lost 3 bases to trimming and J lost 0 bases, with 5 bases between them. Germline loops: CDR1 MDHEN, CDR2 SYDVKM. The CDR3 spans 14 residues. The CDR3 loop is CASSLTANTGELFF. The CDR3 DNA follows: TGTGCCAGCAGTTTGACAGCGAACACCGGGGAGCTGTTTTTT.

The rearrangement joins TRBV7-2 to TRBJ1-4; D is perhaps TRBD1 (6 bases). The CDR3 runs to 15 residues. Germline V lookup: CDR1 SGHTA, CDR2 FQGNSA. V was cut by 5 bases and J by 2 bases, with 12 bases left in between. The CDR3 nucleotides read TGTGCCAGCAGCCTTCACAGGGCCACTAATGAAAAACTGTTTTTT. It encodes CASSLHRATNEKLFF.

This chain connects TRBV7-8 to TRBJ2-1; 8 bases line up with TRBD1. Trimming removed 4 bases from V and 2 bases from J; junction bases left unmatched: 4. CDR3 size: 15 residues. Germline V gives CDR1 SGHVS, CDR2 FQNEAQ. Here the CDR3 DNA reads TGTGCCAGCAGCTCCCAGGGGGCAACCTACAATGAGCAGTTCTTC. Its protein product is CASSSQGATYNEQFF. Based on the CDR3 plus reference TRBV7-8 and TRBJ2-1, the full variable domain is GAGVSQSPRYKVAKRGQDVALRCDPISGHVSLFWYQQALGQGPEFLTYFQNEAQLDKSGLPSDRFFAERPEGSVSTLKIQRTQQEDSAVYLCASSSQGATYNEQFFGPGTRLTVL.